The next 11 T cell receptor beta chains were all read from a single sample in a study of CD8 T cells in ankylosing spondylitis. TCRdb recomputed calls from the 5' RACE reads with MiXCR, one row per CDR3 protein. This table holds approximately 240,000 distinct CDR3 sequences, roughly a tenth found once. Sequenced: blood, either unsorted or a sorted T cell fraction (not recorded which). Source of these receptors: a male donor with ankylosing spondylitis or in good health (not recorded which).

Many counts were recorded for this clonotype. The chain carries TRBV29-1 and TRBJ2-1, with D maybe TRBD2 (5 bases). V was pared by 4 bases and J by 2 bases, with 15 bases between. The CDR3 length is 15 residues. Germline V gene lookup returns CDR1 SQVTM and CDR2 ANQGSEA. This chain's CDR3 is CSVVEAIGPYNEQFF. The DNA of the CDR3 is TGCAGCGTTGTGGAGGCCATTGGGCCCTACAATGAGCAGTTCTTC.

This clonotype has ten or more counts. J is TRBJ2-3 and V is TRBV20-1; D call uncertain. In germline, CDR1 is DFQATT, CDR2 SNEGSKA (reference sequence). The CDR3 is 11 residues long. V shed 8 bases and J shed 1 base, with 7 bases lying between them. The CDR3 nucleotides read TGCAGTTCGCCAGGCACAGATACGCAGTATTTT. It encodes CSSPGTDTQYF.

The CDR3 DNA reads as TGTGCCTGGAGTCCAGATAACTATGGCTACACCTTC. It codes for CAWSPDNYGYTF. This chain links TRBV30 with TRBJ1-2; unclear D gene. From germline, CDR1 is GTSNPN and CDR2 SVGIG (reference sequence). CDR3 length equals 12 residues. V was trimmed by 2 bases and J by 1 base, leaving 5 bases between them.

This clonotype appeared once. The chain employs TRBV20-1 and TRBJ1-6; 7 bases are a match to TRBD1. The CDR3 totals 16 residues. CDR1 and CDR2 from the germline V gene are DFQATT and SNEGSKA (reference sequence). After removal of 2 bases from V and 0 bases from J, the junction contained 4 bases not matched to a gene. The CDR3 region is CSARLTGSSYNSPLHF. The CDR3 DNA reads as TGCAGTGCTAGACTGACAGGGAGCTCCTATAATTCACCCCTCCACTTT.

Worth noting for this clonotype: With a much larger clone just one base away, this may be a read error. This rearrangement joins TRBV7-2 to TRBJ2-1; D gene unclear. Germline V gene sequence: CDR1 SGHTA, CDR2 FQGNSA. CDR3 size: 16 residues. The V and J ends lost 5 bases and 2 bases respectively, with 16 bases between them. The CDR3, as DNA: TGTGCCAGCAGCCCCCTGGGTGCCAGCCCCTACAATGAGCAGTTCTTC. This codes for CASSPLGASPYNEQFF.

V and J are TRBV5-6 and TRBJ2-1; possible D gene TRBD2, 6 bases. CDR1 is SGHDT and CDR2 is YYEEEE in the germline V gene. Trimming removed 5 bases from V and 5 bases from J, with 17 bases in between. The CDR3 spans 15 residues. The CDR3 nucleotides are TGTGCCAGCAGTCACCGGGAGACGATGGACAATGAGCAGTTCTTC. As protein: CASSHRETMDNEQFF.

This clonotype came up a few times. This sequence joins TRBV4-2 and TRBJ2-7; D ambiguous. Trimming removed 0 bases at V and 5 bases at J, with 11 bases between. Germline CDR1 and CDR2: LGHNA and YNFKEQ. The CDR3 contains 14 residues. DNA for the CDR3: TGTGCCAGCAGCCAAGAGGTTGCAGGAAACGAGCAGTACTTC. Amino acids: CASSQEVAGNEQYF.

Worth noting for this clonotype: With a much larger clone just one base away, this may be a read error. This rearrangement joins TRBV12-3 or TRBV12-4 to TRBJ2-3; no reliable D call. CDR3 length: 14 residues. In DNA, the CDR3 is TGTACCAGCAGTTTAGGCAGTACATCAGATACGCAGTATTTT. Amino acid sequence: CTSSLGSTSDTQYF.

This chain links TRBV30 with TRBJ2-7, with 7 bases that match TRBD1. The CDR3 contains 13 residues. With V trimmed by 5 bases and J by 1 base, 5 bases remained unmatched. Germline values: CDR1 GTSNPN, CDR2 SVGIG (reference sequence). This CDR3 is CAWHATGSYEQYF. The CDR3 DNA is TGTGCCTGGCACGCGACAGGGTCCTACGAGCAGTACTTC.

This clonotype was seen ten or more times. The V gene is TRBV29-1, the J gene TRBJ1-1, with no clear D. Germline CDR1 and CDR2: SQVTM and ANQGSEA. This CDR3 comprises 13 residues. The V gene lost 4 bases and the J gene lost 2 bases, with 11 bases spanning the gap. The CDR3 here is CSVGRGDNTEAFF. The DNA of the CDR3 is TGCAGCGTTGGCCGCGGAGACAACACTGAAGCTTTCTTT. Based on the CDR3 plus reference TRBV29-1 and TRBJ1-1, the full variable domain is SAVISQKPSRDICQRGTSLTIQCQVDSQVTMMFWYRQQPGQSLTLIATANQGSEATYESGFVIDKFPISRPNLTFSTLTVSNMSPEDSSIYLCSVGRGDNTEAFFGQGTRLTVV.

CDR3 amino acids: CASSPGTSGRTDTQYF. The CDR3 DNA follows: TGTGCCAGCAGCCCGGGGACTAGCGGGAGAACAGATACGCAGTATTTT. The chain carries TRBV7-9 and TRBJ2-3, with 14 nucleotides matching TRBD2. V was clipped by 5 bases and J by 3 bases; unmatched bases: 4. Germline CDR1 and CDR2: SEHNR and FQNEAQ (reference sequence). This CDR3 has 16 amino acids.